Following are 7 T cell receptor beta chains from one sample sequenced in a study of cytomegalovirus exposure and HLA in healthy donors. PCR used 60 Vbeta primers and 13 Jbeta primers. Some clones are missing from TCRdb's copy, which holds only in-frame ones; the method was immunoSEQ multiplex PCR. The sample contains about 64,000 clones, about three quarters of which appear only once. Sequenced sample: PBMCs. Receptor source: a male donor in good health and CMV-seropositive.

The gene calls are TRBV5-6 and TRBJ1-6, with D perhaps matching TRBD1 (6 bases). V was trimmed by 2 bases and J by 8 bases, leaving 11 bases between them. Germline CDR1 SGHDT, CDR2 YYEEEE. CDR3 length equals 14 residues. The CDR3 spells CASSFGQIYSPLHF. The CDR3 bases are TGTGCCAGCAGCTTCGGACAGATCTATTCACCCCTCCACTTT.

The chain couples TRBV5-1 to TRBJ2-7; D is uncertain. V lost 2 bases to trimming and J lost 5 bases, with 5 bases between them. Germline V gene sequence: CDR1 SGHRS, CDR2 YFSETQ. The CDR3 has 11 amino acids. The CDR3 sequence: CASSFRNEQYF. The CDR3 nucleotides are TGCGCCAGCAGCTTTAGAAACGAGCAGTACTTC.

This chain's CDR3 is CASSSTSGGAGYNEQFF. The CDR3 nucleotides are TGTGCCAGCAGTTCGACTAGCGGGGGGGCTGGCTACAATGAGCAGTTCTTC. This chain uses TRBV27 with TRBJ2-1; TRBD2 agrees at 14 bases. Germline loops: CDR1 MNHEY, CDR2 SMNVEV (reference sequence). The CDR3 has 17 residues. With 4 bases clipped from V and 3 bases from J, the junction kept 5 bases outside the gene matches.

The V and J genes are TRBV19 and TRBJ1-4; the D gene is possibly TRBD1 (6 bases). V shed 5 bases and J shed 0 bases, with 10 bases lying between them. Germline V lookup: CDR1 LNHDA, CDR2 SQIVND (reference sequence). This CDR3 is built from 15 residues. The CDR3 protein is CASSSRQATNEKLFF. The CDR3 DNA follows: TGTGCCAGTAGTTCACGACAGGCAACTAATGAAAAACTGTTTTTT.

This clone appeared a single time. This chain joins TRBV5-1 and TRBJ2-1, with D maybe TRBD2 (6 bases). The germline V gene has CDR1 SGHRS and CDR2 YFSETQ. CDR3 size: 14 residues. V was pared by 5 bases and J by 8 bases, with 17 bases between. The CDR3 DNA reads TGCGCCAGCAGGGATGCGGGGAGCTCAGATGAGCAGTTCTTC. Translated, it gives CASRDAGSSDEQFF.

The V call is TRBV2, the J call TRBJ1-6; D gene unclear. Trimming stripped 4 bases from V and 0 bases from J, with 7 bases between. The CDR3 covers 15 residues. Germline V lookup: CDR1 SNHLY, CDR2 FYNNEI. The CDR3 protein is CASSADSSYNSPLHF. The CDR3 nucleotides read TGTGCCAGCAGTGCTGATAGCTCCTATAATTCACCCCTCCACTTT.

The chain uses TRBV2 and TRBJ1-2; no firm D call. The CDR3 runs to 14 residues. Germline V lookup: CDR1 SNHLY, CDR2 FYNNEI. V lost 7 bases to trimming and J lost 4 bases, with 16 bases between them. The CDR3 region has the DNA TGTGCCAGCAAAGGAAGGGAGGATGCCTATGGCTACACCTTC. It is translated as CASKGREDAYGYTF. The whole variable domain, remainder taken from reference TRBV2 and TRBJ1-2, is EPEVTQTPSHQVTQMGQEVILRCVPISNHLYFYWYRQILGQKVEFLVSFYNNEISEKSEIFDDQFSVERPDGSNFTLKIRSTKLEDSAMYFCASKGREDAYGYTFGSGTRLTVV.